The 11 T cell receptor beta chains reported below all come from one sample, sequenced in a study of blood T cell repertoires in COVID-19. The assay was immunoSEQ multiplex PCR, and TCRdb's table has in-frame clones only and misses some. Of over 140,000 clones detected, around 80% appear once; the ten largest clones hold under 6%. The source material was peripheral blood. The receptor set was obtained from an elderly woman with active or convalescent COVID-19.

J is TRBJ1-5 and V is TRBV7-2; unclear D gene. Germline V lookup: CDR1 SGHTA, CDR2 FQGNSA. This CDR3 is built from 14 residues. The V gene lost 1 base and the J gene lost 3 bases, with 7 bases spanning the gap. The CDR3 sequence is CASSLGRHNQPQHF. The CDR3 nucleotides read TGTGCCAGCAGCTTAGGGCGGCACAATCAGCCCCAGCATTTT.

The genes are TRBV5-5 and TRBJ1-5; TRBD1 might be the D (6 bases). From germline, CDR1 is SGHKS and CDR2 YYEKEE (reference sequence). This CDR3 has 16 residues. The V gene lost 4 bases and the J gene lost 3 bases, with 17 bases spanning the gap. The CDR3 nucleotides read TGTGCCAGCAGCCACTACACAGGGAACGACAATCAGCCCCAGCATTTT. As protein: CASSHYTGNDNQPQHF.

This clone has just a few counts. The J gene is TRBJ2-7, the V gene TRBV7-2; D perhaps matches TRBD1 (5 bases). Trimming cost V 1 base and J 4 bases, with 11 bases left between them. The CDR3 contains 14 residues. CDR1 is SGHTA and CDR2 is FQGNSA in the germline V gene. As DNA, the CDR3 is TGTGCCAGCAGCTTAGGGCTGGGGCGATACGAGCAGTACTTC. Protein product: CASSLGLGRYEQYF.

Only a few counts were recorded for this clone. The CDR3 DNA reads as TGTGCCAGCAGCCAAGGACTAGCGGGGACCTACGAGCAGTACTTC. Its protein is CASSQGLAGTYEQYF. The V gene is TRBV3-1 (or the pseudogene TRBV3-2), the J gene TRBJ2-7; 11 nucleotides agree with TRBD2. Germline CDR1 is LGHDT and CDR2 is YNNKEL (reference sequence). With 1 base clipped from V and 2 bases from J, the junction kept 1 base outside the gene matches. This CDR3 contains 15 residues.

The V and J genes are TRBV27 and TRBJ1-2; 9 bases agree with TRBD1. The CDR3 sequence is 15 residues long. Germline-derived CDR1 and CDR2 are MNHEY and SMNVEV (reference sequence). Germline trimming cut 2 bases from V and 6 bases from J; bases unmatched to any gene: 7. DNA of the CDR3: TGTGCCAGCAGTTTACAAGGGACAGGGAGGCATGGCTACACCTTC. Protein: CASSLQGTGRHGYTF.

This chain connects TRBV21-1 to TRBJ1-3. TRBV21-1 constitutes a pseudogene. The CDR3 loop spans 20 amino acids. The DNA of the CDR3 is TGTGCCAGCAGCAAAGGGTCCCCGGGACTAAAAAGGAGCTCTGGAAACACCATATATTTT. It encodes CASSKGSPGLKRSSGNTIYF.

The J gene is TRBJ2-7, the V gene TRBV5-6, with D perhaps matching TRBD1 (6 bases). The V gene lost 6 bases and the J gene lost 2 bases, with 15 bases spanning the gap. Germline-derived CDR1 and CDR2 are SGHDT and YYEEEE. CDR3 length equals 14 residues. CDR3: CASTTGQTTYEQYF. The CDR3 DNA reads TGTGCCAGCACGACGGGACAAACTACCTACGAGCAGTACTTC.

The chain joins TRBV11-3 to TRBJ2-1; 10 bases map to TRBD2. Trimming removed 0 bases from V and 6 bases from J; junction bases left unmatched: 5. The germline CDR1 and CDR2 sequences are SGHNT and YENEEA. The CDR3 extends over 16 amino acids. For the CDR3, the DNA is TGTGCCAGCAGCTTAGATGGGGCTAGCGGGGGCAATGAGCAGTTCTTC. This codes for CASSLDGASGGNEQFF.

The rearrangement links TRBV7-2 to TRBJ1-1, with 9 bases identical to TRBD1. The trim removed 5 bases at V and 4 bases at J, leaving 8 bases unmatched. The germline CDR1 and CDR2 sequences are SGHTA and FQGNSA. The CDR3 length is 15 residues. The CDR3 DNA reads as TGTGCCAGCAGCCAGGGACAGGGTGGGTTCACTGAAGCTTTCTTT. Translating it yields CASSQGQGGFTEAFF.

This clone was seen only once. The chain employs TRBV5-1 and TRBJ1-2, with D perhaps TRBD1 (6 bases). Trimming stripped 5 bases from V and 8 bases from J, with 19 bases between. The CDR3 totals 14 residues. CDR1 and CDR2 from the germline V gene are SGHRS and YFSETQ. The CDR3 region is CASSSTRSRGGYTF. The CDR3 nucleotides are TGCGCCAGCAGTTCGACCCGTAGCAGGGGAGGCTACACCTTC.

V usage is TRBV4-1 and J usage is TRBJ1-4, with 7 bases identical to TRBD1. J was trimmed by 0 bases and V by 2 bases; bases with no gene match: 9. The CDR3 loop spans 18 amino acids. Germline CDR1 MGHRA, CDR2 YSYEKL. The DNA for the CDR3 is TGCGCCAGCAGCCAACCAGGGCTCCAGGGGGCAACTAATGAAAAACTGTTTTTT. Translating gives CASSQPGLQGATNEKLFF.